The 27 T cell receptor beta chains below all came from one sample that was sequenced in a study of blood T cell repertoires in COVID-19. Assay used: immunoSEQ multiplex PCR; TCRdb lists only in-frame clones, some missing. The profile shows roughly 100,000 clones, 70% to 90% of them singletons. Sequenced: peripheral blood. All receptors derive from a man in his sixties with acute or convalescent COVID-19.

Many counts were recorded for this clone. The chain has TRBV4-2 and TRBJ1-2, with TRBD1 as a possible D gene (5 bases). This CDR3 is 15 amino acids long. CDR1 and CDR2 from the germline V gene are LGHNA and YNFKEQ. Trimming took off 4 bases at V and 2 bases at J, with 14 bases between the two ends. In DNA, the CDR3 is TGTGCCAGCAGCCTTTCCAGCGGGGGAAACTATGGCTACACCTTC. Protein: CASSLSSGGNYGYTF.

This chain joins TRBV18 and TRBJ1-1; TRBD1 matches at 8 bases. V lost 6 bases, J lost 5 bases, and 8 bases stayed unmatched. Germline V lookup: CDR1 KGHSH, CDR2 LQKENI. There are 14 residues in the CDR3. Written as DNA, the CDR3 is TGTGCCAGCTCCGCCGGGACAGGTGTTACTGAAGCTTTCTTT. Its translation is CASSAGTGVTEAFF.

This chain uses TRBV27 with TRBJ1-2; 9 nucleotides match TRBD1. The CDR3 extends over 14 amino acids. Germline loops: CDR1 MNHEY, CDR2 SMNVEV (reference sequence). V dropped 6 bases and J dropped 6; count of bases not matched to a gene: 8. CDR3 protein: CASSTGQGVNGYTF. The CDR3 DNA reads TGTGCCAGCAGCACGGGACAGGGAGTTAATGGCTACACCTTC.

This clone was seen more than once but under ten times. This chain links TRBV10-2 with TRBJ2-1; 11 bases fit TRBD2. This CDR3 contains 15 residues. Germline trimming cut 4 bases from V and 2 bases from J; bases unmatched to any gene: 1. Germline V gene lookup returns CDR1 WSHSY and CDR2 SAAADI. This CDR3 reads CASSATSGAYNEQFF. Here the CDR3 DNA reads TGCGCCAGCAGTGCGACTAGCGGGGCCTACAATGAGCAGTTCTTC.

V gene TRBV15 combines with J gene TRBJ1-2; TRBD1 aligns across 12 bases. V shed 0 bases and J 5 bases; nucleotides not matched to a gene: 13. This CDR3 contains 19 residues. Per the germline V gene, CDR1 is LNHNV and CDR2 is YYDKDF (reference sequence). The CDR3, as DNA: TGTGCCACCAGCAGAGAAGGCGGGACAGGGGGCAAGGTGCCTTATGGCTACACCTTC. Translated, it gives CATSREGGTGGKVPYGYTF.

This clone has just a few counts. The chain couples TRBV10-1 to TRBJ2-1, with 7 positions matching TRBD2. V was clipped by 6 bases and J by 2 bases; unmatched bases: 10. The CDR3 runs 16 residues. Germline CDR1 is WNHNN and CDR2 is SYGVQD (reference sequence). DNA for the CDR3: TGCGCCAGCAGCCCGGCAGGAAGCGGGGCCTACAATGAGCAGTTCTTC. Encoded protein: CASSPAGSGAYNEQFF.

The rearrangement uses TRBV5-5 and TRBJ1-6, with D maybe TRBD1 (6 bases). CDR1 is SGHKS and CDR2 is YYEKEE in the germline V gene (reference sequence). V was trimmed by 3 bases and J by 11 bases, leaving 12 bases between them. This CDR3 spans 13 amino acids. The CDR3 coding sequence is TGTGCCAGCAGCTCGGACAGCCTTCCACCCCTCCACTTT. This sequence encodes CASSSDSLPPLHF.

The chain has TRBV13 and TRBJ2-7; the D gene is possibly TRBD2 (6 bases). CDR3 length equals 15 residues. V was shortened by 0 bases and J by 0 bases, with 9 bases between the two germline ends. From germline, CDR1 is PRHDT and CDR2 FYEKMQ (reference sequence). CDR3 sequence (DNA): TGTGCCAGCAGCTTAGGACTAGCCAGCTCCTACGAGCAGTACGTC. Translation gives CASSLGLASSYEQYV.

J is TRBJ2-6 and V is TRBV5-4; 9 bases are shared with TRBD1. The CDR3 sequence is 16 residues long. V gave up 6 bases and J gave up 2 bases; unmatched junction bases: 6. CDR1 and CDR2 from the germline V gene are SGHNT and YYREEE (reference sequence). CDR3 amino acids: CASNRQGDPGANVLTF. CDR3 nucleotide sequence: TGTGCCAGCAACCGACAGGGGGACCCTGGGGCCAACGTCCTGACTTTC.

This chain uses TRBV7-2 with TRBJ2-2; 9 bases agree with TRBD2. V lost 3 bases to trimming and J lost 8 bases; unmatched junction nucleotides: 7. The germline V gene encodes CDR1 SGHTA and CDR2 FQGNSA. There are 15 residues in the CDR3. The CDR3 spells CASSFAASGTGELFF. In DNA form, the CDR3 reads TGTGCCAGCAGCTTCGCCGCTAGCGGGACAGGGGAGCTGTTTTTT.

The J gene is TRBJ1-2, the V gene TRBV3-1 (or the pseudogene TRBV3-2); D perhaps matches TRBD1 (5 bases). The CDR3 is 14 residues long. V lost 2 bases to trimming and J lost 6 bases, with 13 bases between them. Germline assignment: CDR1 LGHDT and CDR2 YNNKEL (reference sequence). The chain's CDR3 is CASSQYAGRDGYTF. In nucleotides, the CDR3 is TGTGCCAGCAGCCAATATGCAGGGAGGGATGGCTACACCTTC.

This clone was observed a few times. The rearrangement joins TRBV28 to TRBJ2-7, with 7 bases that match TRBD1. The CDR3 consists of 14 residues. Per germline, CDR1 MDHEN and CDR2 SYDVKM. V dropped 5 bases and J dropped 2; count of bases not matched to a gene: 6. CDR3 coding DNA: TGTGCCAGCAGTAGAAACAGGGGAACCTACGAGCAGTACGTC. Translation: CASSRNRGTYEQYV.

This clone was found once. The chain employs TRBV28 and TRBJ1-6, with 11 nucleotides matching TRBD1. This CDR3 has 14 residues. Per germline, CDR1 MDHEN and CDR2 SYDVKM. Trimming cost V 5 bases and J 10 bases; bases outside gene matches: 4. The DNA for the CDR3 is TGTGCCAGCAGTACGGGACAGGGGGGCTCACCCCTCCACTTT. Protein product: CASSTGQGGSPLHF.

The chain employs TRBV11-3 and TRBJ2-6, with 10 bases fitting TRBD1. V dropped 3 bases and J dropped 3; count of bases not matched to a gene: 8. Germline CDR1 is SGHNT and CDR2 is YENEEA. CDR3 length: 18 residues. As DNA, the CDR3 is TGTGCCAGCAGCTTTTCAAGACAGGGGGCGATTGGGGCCAACGTCCTGACTTTC. This sequence encodes CASSFSRQGAIGANVLTF.

V usage is TRBV13 and J usage is TRBJ2-3; 12 bases line up with TRBD2. Germline V CDR1 and CDR2: PRHDT, FYEKMQ (reference sequence). J was trimmed by 5 bases and V by 0 bases; bases with no gene match: 9. The CDR3 is 18 amino acids. The CDR3 is CASSLGLAGGLGRDTQYF. The CDR3 coding sequence is TGTGCCAGCAGCTTAGGCCTAGCGGGGGGGCTAGGTCGAGATACGCAGTATTTT.

The chain links TRBV9 to TRBJ2-5; TRBD2 is a possible D gene (6 bases). The CDR3 covers 14 residues. Germline V gene data show CDR1 as SGDLS and CDR2 as YYNGEE. V gave up 6 bases and J gave up 5 bases, with 17 bases separating them. The CDR3 nucleotides read TGTGCCAGCAACCCCTTAGGCGCGGGGGAGACCCAGTACTTC. Translation gives CASNPLGAGETQYF.

This chain links TRBV19 with TRBJ1-2; 7 nucleotides agree with TRBD1. The CDR3 spans 11 residues. V was pared by 6 bases and J by 13 bases, with 8 bases of the junction left unmatched. CDR1 is LNHDA, CDR2 SQIVND, per germline (reference sequence). The CDR3 here is CASSLGQELTF. The CDR3 DNA reads as TGTGCCAGTAGCCTCGGACAGGAGCTCACCTTC.

Only one count was recorded for this clone. The rearrangement links TRBV30 to TRBJ1-3, with D perhaps matching TRBD1 (6 bases). V was trimmed by 0 bases and J by 0 bases, leaving 12 bases between them. The CDR3 spans 16 residues. CDR1 is GTSNPN and CDR2 is SVGIG in the germline V gene (reference sequence). The CDR3 reads CAWSVLGRGSGNTIYF. The CDR3 nucleotides read TGTGCCTGGAGTGTATTAGGCAGGGGCTCTGGAAACACCATATATTTT.

In DNA, the CDR3 is TGCGCCAGCAGCAGCGTCGGGGACTATGGCTACACCTTC. Protein product: CASSSVGDYGYTF. This rearrangement joins TRBV5-1 to TRBJ1-2; D uncertain. Germline-derived CDR1 and CDR2 are SGHRS and YFSETQ. V lost 4 bases and J lost 3, with 10 bases in between. There are 13 residues in the CDR3.

The V and J genes are TRBV10-2 and TRBJ1-2; a weak D match, TRBD1 (5 bases). The V and J ends lost 4 bases and 7 bases respectively, with 10 bases between them. Germline V gene data show CDR1 as WSHSY and CDR2 as SAAADI. This CDR3 comprises 12 residues. This CDR3 reads CASSVGQGGYTF. The DNA of the CDR3 is TGCGCCAGCAGTGTCGGGCAGGGTGGCTACACCTTC.

This rearrangement joins TRBV3-1 (or the pseudogene TRBV3-2) to TRBJ1-1; D unresolved. CDR3 length: 12 residues. The V end lost 3 bases, the J end lost 5 bases, and 7 bases lay between the germline ends. From germline, CDR1 is LGHDT and CDR2 YNNKEL (reference sequence). As DNA, the CDR3 is TGTGCCAGCAGCCACCAGATGACTGAAGCTTTCTTT. It specifies CASSHQMTEAFF.

The rearrangement joins TRBV2 to TRBJ2-1, with 9 bases fitting TRBD1. Germline loops: CDR1 SNHLY, CDR2 FYNNEI. V dropped 7 bases and J dropped 6; count of bases not matched to a gene: 4. The CDR3 length is 13 residues. The CDR3 loop is CASTGQGLNEQFF. In nucleotides, the CDR3 is TGTGCCAGCACGGGACAGGGCCTCAATGAGCAGTTCTTC.

This chain links TRBV30 with TRBJ1-4; D unclear. The ends were cut back, 4 bases at V and 4 bases at J, with 7 bases in the middle. CDR3 length equals 12 residues. Germline V lookup: CDR1 GTSNPN, CDR2 SVGIG (reference sequence). For the CDR3, the DNA is TGTGCCTGGACAGTCCGTAATGAAAAACTGTTTTTT. Translation: CAWTVRNEKLFF.

V and J are TRBV18 and TRBJ1-1; D may be TRBD1 (6 bases). CDR1 KGHSH and CDR2 LQKENI come from the germline V gene. V was shortened by 6 bases and J by 8 bases, with 10 bases between the two germline ends. The CDR3 extends over 11 amino acids. CDR3 in DNA: TGTGCCAGCTCCCAACAGGGAGAAGCTTTCTTT. It is translated as CASSQQGEAFF.

V is TRBV3-1 (or the pseudogene TRBV3-2) and J is TRBJ1-2, with D maybe TRBD1 (6 bases). The CDR3 has 16 residues. The V and J ends lost 2 bases and 0 bases respectively, with 13 bases between them. Germline assignment: CDR1 LGHDT and CDR2 YNNKEL (reference sequence). Here the CDR3 DNA reads TGTGCCAGCAGCCAACGAGCGACAGGAGCTAACTATGGCTACACCTTC. Residues: CASSQRATGANYGYTF.

This rearrangement joins TRBV27 to TRBJ2-1; unclear D gene. Germline CDR1 MNHEY, CDR2 SMNVEV (reference sequence). V shed 0 bases and J shed 0 bases, with 18 bases lying between them. The CDR3 has 19 amino acids. CDR3 nucleotides: TGTGCCAGCAGTTTATCAGCGAACGAACTGCCCCCCTCCTACAATGAGCAGTTCTTC. Amino acid sequence: CASSLSANELPPSYNEQFF.

The V call is TRBV19, the J call TRBJ1-1; D call uncertain. Trimming removed 3 bases from V and 5 bases from J, with 7 bases in between. The V gene's germline CDR1 is LNHDA and CDR2 SQIVND (reference sequence). The CDR3 runs 12 residues. The CDR3, as DNA: TGTGCCAGTAGTATGTCGGGAACTGAAGCTTTCTTT. It is translated as CASSMSGTEAFF.